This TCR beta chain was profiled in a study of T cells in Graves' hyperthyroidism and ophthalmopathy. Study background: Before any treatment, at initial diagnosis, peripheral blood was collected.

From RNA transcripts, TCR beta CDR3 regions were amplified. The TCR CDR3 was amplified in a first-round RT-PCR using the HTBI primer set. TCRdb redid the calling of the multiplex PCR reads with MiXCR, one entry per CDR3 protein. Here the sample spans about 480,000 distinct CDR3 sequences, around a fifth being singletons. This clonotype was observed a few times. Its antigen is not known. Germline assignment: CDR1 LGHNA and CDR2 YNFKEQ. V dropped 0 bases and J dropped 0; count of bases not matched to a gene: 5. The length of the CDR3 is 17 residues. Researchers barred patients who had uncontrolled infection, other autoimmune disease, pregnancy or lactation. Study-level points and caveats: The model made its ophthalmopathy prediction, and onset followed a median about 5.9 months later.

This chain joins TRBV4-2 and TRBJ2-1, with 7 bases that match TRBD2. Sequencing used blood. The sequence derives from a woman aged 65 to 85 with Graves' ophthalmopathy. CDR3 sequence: CASSQDYRGGSYNEQFF. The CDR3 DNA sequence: TGTGCCAGCAGCCAAGATTACCGCGGGGGCTCCTACAATGAGCAGTTCTTC.